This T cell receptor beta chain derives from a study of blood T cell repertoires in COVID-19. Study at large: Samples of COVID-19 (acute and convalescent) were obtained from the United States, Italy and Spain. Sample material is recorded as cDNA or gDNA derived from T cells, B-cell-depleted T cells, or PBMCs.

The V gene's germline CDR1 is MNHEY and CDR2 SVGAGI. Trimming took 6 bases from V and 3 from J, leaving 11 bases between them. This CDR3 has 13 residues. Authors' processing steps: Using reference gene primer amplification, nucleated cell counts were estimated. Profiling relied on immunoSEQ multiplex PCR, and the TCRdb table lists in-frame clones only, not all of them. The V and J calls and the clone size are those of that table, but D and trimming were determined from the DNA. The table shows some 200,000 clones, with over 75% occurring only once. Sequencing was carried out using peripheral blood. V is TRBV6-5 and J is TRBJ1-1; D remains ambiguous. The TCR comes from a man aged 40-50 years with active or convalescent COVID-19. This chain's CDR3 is CASRDSGDTEAFF. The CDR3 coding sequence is TGTGCCAGCAGAGATTCGGGTGACACTGAAGCTTTCTTT.